This T cell receptor (beta chain) emerged from a study of blood T cell repertoires in COVID-19. Study in general: The origin of the acute and convalescent COVID-19 samples was the United States, Italy and Spain.

As originally analysed: Nucleated cell counts were estimated from reference gene primer amplification. Data came from immunoSEQ multiplex PCR; TCRdb stores just in-frame clones and leaves some out. That table is the source of V, J and clone size, and D and trimming were worked out from the DNA. The repertoire includes roughly 150,000 clones, about four fifths of them detected once, and 10% to 15% sits in the top ten. This clone has a handful of counts. Other DNA sequences in the same sample also yield this CDR3. Germline values: CDR1 SGDLS, CDR2 YYNGEE. With V trimmed by 0 bases and J by 4 bases, 1 base remained unmatched. The CDR3 sequence is 15 residues long.

This sequence joins TRBV9 and TRBJ2-7, with 13 bases identical to TRBD2. This TCR came from a man aged 70 or older who had recovered from COVID-19. Sample: peripheral blood. The CDR3 region has the DNA TGTGCCAGCAGCGTAGGGACTAGCGGGAGTTACGAGCAGTACTTC. Residues: CASSVGTSGSYEQYF.